This T cell receptor beta chain was found in a study of blood T cell repertoires in COVID-19. Study-wide context: PBMCs, B-cell-depleted T cells, or T cells provided the cDNA or gDNA that made up the material.

Clones were read by immunoSEQ multiplex PCR, and TCRdb kept only the in-frame ones, dropping some. Counted here are roughly 180,000 clones, more than 75% occurring once; the ten biggest clones make up more than 7.5%. Individuals drawn from 20 to 30 US areas were about 18 to 100 years old. Trimming left V 0 bases short and J 3 bases short, with 9 bases between. This CDR3 comprises 14 residues. CDR1 SGHRS and CDR2 YFSETQ come from the germline V gene. The V call is TRBV5-1, the J call TRBJ2-5; weak D call: TRBD2 (5 bases). The sequenced material came from PBMCs or T cells enriched from blood (not recorded which). The sequence was collected from a woman in her twenties or thirties who had recovered from COVID-19. CDR3 loop: CASSLDSGKETQYF. CDR3 in DNA: TGCGCCAGCAGCTTGGACTCCGGGAAAGAGACCCAGTACTTC.